Only a few counts were recorded for the clone carrying this T cell receptor (beta chain). Its target is unknown. These data originate in a study of early T cells in non-severe SARS-CoV-2 infection. Whole-study context: Chains stayed unpaired after sequencing of bulk RNA from unsorted whole blood.

Study-wide results and caveats: Using VDJdb, the matching emphasized anti-spike CD8 responses while missing private and CD4 specificities.

Individual cDNA molecules received unique molecular identifiers. TCRdb reprocessed the 5' RACE reads via MiXCR and lists one record per CDR3 protein. This table holds tens of thousands of distinct CDR3 sequences, around 9.6% found once. V lost 2 bases to trimming and J lost 1 base, with 14 bases between them. The CDR3 spans 15 residues. Germline V gene lookup returns CDR1 GTSNPN and CDR2 SVGIG (reference sequence). The specimen comprised whole blood, sampled at baseline. The TCR sequence derives from an adult who was a healthcare worker with PCR-confirmed SARS-CoV-2 infection or an uninfected control (not recorded which). The chain combines TRBV30 with TRBJ1-1, with D possibly being TRBD1 (5 bases). CDR3 DNA: TGTGCCTGGAGTCCACCCGACAGATCGAACACTGAAGCTTTCTTT. It translates to CAWSPPDRSNTEAFF.